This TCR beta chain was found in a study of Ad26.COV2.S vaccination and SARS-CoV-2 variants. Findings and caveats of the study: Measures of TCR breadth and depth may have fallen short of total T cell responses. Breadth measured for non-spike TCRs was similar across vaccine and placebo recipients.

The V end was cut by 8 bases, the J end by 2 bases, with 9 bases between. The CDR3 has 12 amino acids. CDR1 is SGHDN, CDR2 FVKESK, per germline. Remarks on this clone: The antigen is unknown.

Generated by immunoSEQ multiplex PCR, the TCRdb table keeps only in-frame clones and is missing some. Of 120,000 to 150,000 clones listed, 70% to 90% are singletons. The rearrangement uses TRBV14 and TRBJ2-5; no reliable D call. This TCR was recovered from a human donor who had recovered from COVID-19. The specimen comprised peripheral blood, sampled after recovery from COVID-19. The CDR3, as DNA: TGTGCCAGCGGTACAGAGCAAGAGACCCAGTACTTC. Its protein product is CASGTEQETQYF.